The 26 T cell receptor beta chains below were found in one sample sequenced in a study of shared clonotypes between healthy human individuals. Repertoires were generated with immunoSEQ multiplex PCR, while TCRdb's copy carries only in-frame clones and drops some. In the table there are more than 450,000 clones, 60% to 85% of which are singletons. The sequencing input was PBMCs. These receptors all come from a woman in her 40s in good health. Some clones in this sample may be carry-over from other donors' samples.

The rearrangement uses TRBV28 and TRBJ2-7; D possibly corresponds to TRBD1 (5 bases). The CDR3 covers 15 residues. The germline V gene encodes CDR1 MDHEN and CDR2 SYDVKM. V was shortened by 5 bases and J by 0 bases, with 14 bases between the two germline ends. This chain's CDR3 is CASSTPDSSSYEQYF. The CDR3 bases are TGTGCCAGCAGTACACCAGACAGTAGCTCCTACGAGCAGTACTTC.

There are many counts of this clone. V usage is TRBV5-4 and J usage is TRBJ2-1; 12 nucleotides match TRBD2. The CDR3 covers 16 residues. V lost 4 bases, J lost 8 bases, and 10 bases stayed unmatched. The germline gives CDR1 SGHNT, CDR2 YYREEE (reference sequence). CDR3 sequence: CASSPRLAGVDYEQFF. Here the CDR3 DNA reads TGTGCCAGCAGCCCAAGACTAGCGGGAGTGGACTATGAGCAGTTCTTC.

The gene calls are TRBV2 and TRBJ2-7; 11 bases are a match to TRBD2. In germline, CDR1 is SNHLY, CDR2 FYNNEI. With V trimmed by 11 bases and J by 4 bases, 13 bases remained unmatched. The CDR3 loop spans 15 amino acids. For the CDR3, the DNA is TGTGCCTCCCGCCCTACTAGCGGGGGCACGTACGAGCAGTACTTC. It encodes CASRPTSGGTYEQYF.

The chain links TRBV19 to TRBJ2-5; D is unclear. V was pared by 6 bases and J by 5 bases, with 10 bases between. The V gene's germline CDR1 is LNHDA and CDR2 SQIVND (reference sequence). This CDR3 has 12 residues. As DNA, the CDR3 is TGTGCCAGTAGCTTCAACGGGGAGACCCAGTACTTC. The encoded protein is CASSFNGETQYF.

This rearrangement joins TRBV5-1 to TRBJ2-3; 10 bases line up with TRBD1. CDR1 SGHRS and CDR2 YFSETQ come from the germline V gene. V lost 6 bases to trimming and J lost 4 bases; unmatched junction nucleotides: 8. The CDR3 is made up of 15 amino acids. The DNA of the CDR3 is TGCGCCAGCAACATTGGAGGACAGGGGGCAGATACGCAGTATTTT. Protein product: CASNIGGQGADTQYF. Drawing the rest from reference TRBV5-1 and TRBJ2-3, the complete variable domain is KAGVTQTPRYLIKTRGQQVTLSCSPISGHRSVSWYQQTPGQGLQFLFEYFSETQRNKGNFPGRFSGRQFSNSRSEMNVSTLELGDSALYLCASNIGGQGADTQYFGPGTRLTVL.

This clone was recorded once. The same CDR3 can be traced to other DNA sequences in this sample. The genes are TRBV27 and TRBJ2-5; no clear D gene. The V end lost 3 bases, the J end lost 4 bases, and 9 bases lay between the germline ends. Germline V lookup: CDR1 MNHEY, CDR2 SMNVEV (reference sequence). CDR3 length equals 13 residues. The CDR3 reads CASSLGRGETQYF. The CDR3 DNA reads TGTGCCAGCAGTTTGGGCCGTGGAGAGACCCAGTACTTC.

The chain has TRBV18 and TRBJ2-7; the match to TRBD2 covers 8 bases. Germline-derived CDR1 and CDR2 are KGHSH and LQKENI. Unmatched junction bases numbered 8, after V lost 0 bases and J lost 4 bases. The CDR3 is 16 residues long. CDR3 sequence: CASSPPFGGRSYEQYF. The CDR3 DNA is TGTGCCAGCTCACCACCCTTCGGCGGGAGGAGTTACGAGCAGTACTTC.

This sequence joins TRBV11-3 and TRBJ2-3, with TRBD1 matching 7 bases. J was trimmed by 6 bases and V by 6 bases; bases with no gene match: 12. CDR3 size: 15 residues. Germline V gene sequence: CDR1 SGHNT, CDR2 YENEEA. CDR3 sequence: CASSKRQGELDTQYF. DNA for the CDR3: TGTGCCAGCAGTAAGAGACAGGGAGAATTGGATACGCAGTATTTT.

The V call is TRBV5-8, the J call TRBJ2-2; D may correspond to TRBD1 or TRBD2 (5 bases each). The V end was cut by 5 bases, the J end by 3 bases, with 14 bases between. This CDR3 contains 15 residues. Per germline, CDR1 SGHTS and CDR2 YDEGEE. DNA for the CDR3: TGTGCCAGCAGAGAAGGGACGGAATACACCGGGGAGCTGTTTTTT. Encoded protein: CASREGTEYTGELFF.

The chain employs TRBV5-1 and TRBJ2-1, with 10 bases matching TRBD2. Germline V gene sequence: CDR1 SGHRS, CDR2 YFSETQ. The CDR3 is made up of 15 amino acids. Trimming cost V 0 bases and J 10 bases; bases outside gene matches: 7. The CDR3 sequence: CASSLVLAGAGEQFF. CDR3 nucleotide sequence: TGCGCCAGCAGCTTGGTCCTAGCGGGAGCGGGGGAGCAGTTCTTC.

The genes are TRBV12-5 and TRBJ2-1, with D uncertain. The CDR3 spans 12 residues. V dropped 6 bases and J dropped 12 bases, with 15 bases sitting between them. Germline CDR1 is LGHNT and CDR2 is FRNRAP. CDR3 in DNA: TGTGCTAGTGGCCGTTACCCGGAGAGGCAGTTCTTC. Amino acids: CASGRYPERQFF.

This sequence joins TRBV19 and TRBJ1-2; 12 bases map to TRBD1. This CDR3 is 15 amino acids long. V trimming: 6 bases; J trimming: 3 bases; junction bases outside the gene matches: 5. Germline CDR1 is LNHDA and CDR2 is SQIVND (reference sequence). CDR3 bases: TGTGCCAGTAGGGCCGGGACAGGGGGCGACTATGGCTACACCTTC. Its translation: CASRAGTGGDYGYTF.

V usage is TRBV30 and J usage is TRBJ2-7; 7 bases are shared with TRBD2. The CDR3 is 15 amino acids. V lost 0 bases to trimming and J lost 7 bases; unmatched junction nucleotides: 12. Germline CDR1 GTSNPN, CDR2 SVGIG (reference sequence). The CDR3 region is CAWSVSGRAWGEQYF. As DNA, the CDR3 is TGTGCCTGGAGTGTAAGTGGGAGGGCCTGGGGGGAGCAGTACTTC.

This clone showed up just once. This chain uses TRBV7-2 with TRBJ2-3; 7 bases agree with TRBD2. This CDR3 is built from 16 residues. V trimming: 2 bases; J trimming: 14 bases; junction bases outside the gene matches: 19. Germline CDR1 SGHTA, CDR2 FQGNSA. The CDR3 spells CASSLSNARKRDGGYF. The CDR3 nucleotides read TGTGCCAGCAGCTTATCAAACGCAAGGAAGCGGGACGGGGGGTATTTT.

V and J are TRBV28 and TRBJ2-5; 12 positions agree with TRBD2. V dropped 1 base and J dropped 2; count of bases not matched to a gene: 2. CDR3 length: 16 amino acids. CDR1 and CDR2 from the germline V gene are MDHEN and SYDVKM. As DNA, the CDR3 is TGTGCCAGCAGTTTATCCCTAGCGGGAGGGCAAGAGACCCAGTACTTC. Amino acid sequence: CASSLSLAGGQETQYF.

This clone has a count of ten or more. The chain is built from TRBV7-2 and TRBJ2-1; TRBD2 might be the D (5 bases). V was cut by 5 bases and J by 5 bases, with 10 bases left in between. CDR3 size: 13 residues. CDR1 and CDR2 from the germline V gene are SGHTA and FQGNSA. DNA of the CDR3: TGTGCCAGCAGCCTTATAGCGAACAATGAGCAGTTCTTC. Amino acid sequence: CASSLIANNEQFF.

The chain uses TRBV6-5 and TRBJ2-7; TRBD2 is a possible D gene (6 bases). V was shortened by 7 bases and J by 7 bases, with 20 bases between the two germline ends. This CDR3 has 14 residues. Germline CDR1 is MNHEY and CDR2 is SVGAGI. The CDR3 DNA follows: TGTGCCAGCACCCGGGACTTTTCTCAAGGAGAGCAGTACTTC. It translates to CASTRDFSQGEQYF.

The chain is built from TRBV9 and TRBJ2-1, with D uncertain. Germline CDR1 is SGDLS and CDR2 is YYNGEE. This CDR3 spans 12 amino acids. Between the trimmed V and J ends, which lost 0 bases and 7 bases, there was a span of 5 bases. For the CDR3, the DNA is TGTGCCAGCAGCGTAGCCGAGAATGAGCAGTTCTTC. Translation: CASSVAENEQFF.

This clone was seen a single time. V usage is TRBV6-1 and J usage is TRBJ1-5, with 10 bases fitting TRBD1. There are 24 residues in the CDR3. J gave up 5 bases and V 1 base, and 29 bases lay outside the gene matches. Per germline, CDR1 MNHNS and CDR2 SASEGT. CDR3: CASSEDRGGTGAPSLNRGDQPQHF. For the CDR3, the DNA is TGTGCCAGCAGTGAAGATAGGGGGGGGACAGGGGCACCGAGTTTAAACAGGGGCGATCAGCCCCAGCATTTT.

V is TRBV6-5 and J is TRBJ2-3; a weak D match, TRBD2 (5 bases). Deletions cut 4 bases from V and 3 bases from J, with 14 bases between. Looked up from germline, CDR1 is MNHEY and CDR2 is SVGAGI. The CDR3 is made up of 15 amino acids. The CDR3: CASSSGGRPTDTQYF. In nucleotides, the CDR3 is TGTGCCAGCAGTTCCGGCGGGCGGCCGACAGATACGCAGTATTTT.

V usage is TRBV10-3 and J usage is TRBJ1-3; no reliable D call. Deletions cut 0 bases from V and 4 bases from J, with 10 bases between. There are 15 residues in the CDR3. Per the germline V gene, CDR1 is ENHRY and CDR2 is SYGVKD. CDR3 in DNA: TGTGCCATCAGTGAGTCATGGGCAGCAGGAAACACCATATATTTT. Translated, it gives CAISESWAAGNTIYF.

The rearrangement links TRBV30 to TRBJ2-7; the D call may be TRBD1 or TRBD2 (6 bases each). The CDR3 runs 14 residues. The V gene's germline CDR1 is GTSNPN and CDR2 SVGIG (reference sequence). Trimming removed 7 bases from V and 2 bases from J, with 18 bases in between. The CDR3 loop reads CASTWGASTYEQYF. CDR3 bases: TGTGCCTCAACCTGGGGGGCGAGTACCTACGAGCAGTACTTC.

The rearrangement links TRBV6-1 to TRBJ1-5; the D is unclear. The CDR3 sequence is 15 residues long. With 0 bases removed from V and 0 bases from J, the gap between germline ends came to 6 bases. CDR1 MNHNS and CDR2 SASEGT come from the germline V gene. CDR3 region: CASSEAAYSNQPQHF. The CDR3 DNA sequence: TGTGCCAGCAGTGAAGCCGCGTATAGCAATCAGCCCCAGCATTTT.

The gene calls are TRBV6-6 and TRBJ1-5; 10 bases are shared with TRBD1. V gave up 2 bases and J gave up 5 bases; unmatched junction bases: 3. The CDR3 has 15 amino acids. Germline V CDR1 and CDR2: MNHNY, SVGAGI (reference sequence). The CDR3 DNA is TGTGCCAGCAGTTACGGGACAGGGGCCCATCAGCCCCAGCATTTT. Its translation: CASSYGTGAHQPQHF.

This clone was observed many times. CDR3 nucleotide sequence: TGTGCCAGCAGTCGTGGGGGCGGCACCGGGGAGCTGTTTTTT. Translation gives CASSRGGGTGELFF. This chain joins TRBV28 and TRBJ2-2; the D gene is possibly TRBD1 (6 bases). Per the germline V gene, CDR1 is MDHEN and CDR2 is SYDVKM. This CDR3 contains 14 residues. Between the trimmed V and J ends, which lost 5 bases and 4 bases, there was a span of 11 bases.

The V gene is TRBV10-3, the J gene TRBJ2-5, with D uncertain. Trimming cost V 3 bases and J 3 bases, with 5 bases left between them. The CDR3 consists of 12 residues. Germline CDR1 ENHRY, CDR2 SYGVKD. CDR3 DNA sequence: TGTGCCATCAGTGAAAGGGAAGAGACCCAGTACTTC. As protein: CAISEREETQYF.